The 12 T cell receptor beta chains given below trace back to one sample, sequenced in a study of blood T cell repertoires in COVID-19. Here immunoSEQ multiplex PCR was the method, and the copy in TCRdb shows in-frame clones only, minus some. Found here are roughly 70,000 clones, 80% of them singletons; the top ten hold around a sixth. Material for sequencing was peripheral blood. All receptors derive from a man aged 65 to 79 who had recovered from COVID-19.

For this clone: One end of the junction varies from germline; a read error may be responsible. The DNA for the CDR3 is TGTGCCGGGAGGGACAGGGGCACAGATACGCAGTATTTT. Its translation is CAGRDRGTDTQYF. This rearrangement joins TRBV30 to TRBJ2-3; 9 nucleotides align to TRBD1. The CDR3 consists of 13 residues. Germline values: CDR1 GTSNPN, CDR2 SVGIG (reference sequence).

The chain joins TRBV27 to TRBJ2-7; 9 nucleotides agree with TRBD1. CDR3 length equals 16 residues. Germline-derived CDR1 and CDR2 are MNHEY and SMNVEV (reference sequence). With V trimmed by 5 bases and J by 4 bases, 12 bases remained unmatched. CDR3 loop: CASSQAGWGQGYEQYF. CDR3 in DNA: TGTGCCAGCAGTCAGGCTGGTTGGGGACAGGGTTACGAGCAGTACTTC.

The chain carries TRBV4-1 and TRBJ1-4; D is ambiguous. Germline V lookup: CDR1 MGHRA, CDR2 YSYEKL. The CDR3 has 17 amino acids. The V end lost 2 bases, the J end lost 4 bases, and 17 bases lay between the germline ends. The CDR3 loop reads CASSQRPNPEGNEKLFF. The CDR3, as DNA: TGCGCCAGCAGCCAACGGCCAAACCCGGAGGGTAATGAAAAACTGTTTTTT.

This sequence joins TRBV18 and TRBJ1-5, with 7 positions matching TRBD1. This CDR3 region has 16 residues. Looked up from germline, CDR1 is KGHSH and CDR2 is LQKENI. V shed 1 base, J shed 5 bases, and the junction held 8 bases outside the gene matches. Written as DNA, the CDR3 is TGTGCCAGCTCACCACGGACAGGCAAACTCTATCAGCCCCAGCATTTT. Its translation: CASSPRTGKLYQPQHF.

The rearrangement links TRBV4-3 to TRBJ2-6, with 8 bases aligning to TRBD2. CDR3 length equals 16 residues. V lost 4 bases and J lost 2; bases outside the gene matches: 4. Germline V gene sequence: CDR1 LGHNA, CDR2 YSLEER. CDR3 sequence (DNA): TGCGCCAGCAGCCCAGCGGGAGTGGCTGGGGCCAACGTCCTGACTTTC. Its protein is CASSPAGVAGANVLTF.

V is TRBV5-1 and J is TRBJ2-2; D might be TRBD1 (5 bases). Between the trimmed V and J ends, which lost 0 bases and 1 base, there was a span of 13 bases. CDR3 length: 17 amino acids. Per germline, CDR1 SGHRS and CDR2 YFSETQ. In DNA, the CDR3 is TGCGCCAGCAGCTTGGTCCCGCCAGGACAGAACACCGGGGAGCTGTTTTTT. Protein: CASSLVPPGQNTGELFF.

The genes are TRBV7-6 and TRBJ2-7, with D maybe TRBD2 (7 bases). Trimming shortened V by 5 bases and J by 2 bases, and 19 bases separated the two germline ends. CDR3 length: 16 residues. Germline values: CDR1 SGHVS, CDR2 FNYEAQ. The CDR3 DNA is TGTGCCAGCAGCCCCTTAGGGGGGGAGGACGCCTACGAGCAGTACTTC. This gives the protein CASSPLGGEDAYEQYF.

The chain carries TRBV11-2 and TRBJ2-3, with D perhaps matching TRBD2 (6 bases). Germline V gene sequence: CDR1 SGHAT, CDR2 FQNNGV. The CDR3 consists of 14 residues. Trimming took 8 bases from V and 4 from J, leaving 16 bases between them. CDR3 DNA: TGTGCCAGCGCACCAACGACTAGTTCAGATACGCAGTATTTT. This codes for CASAPTTSSDTQYF.

This clone was detected once. This chain links TRBV7-2 with TRBJ2-3; TRBD1 aligns across 7 bases. CDR1 and CDR2 from the germline V gene are SGHTA and FQGNSA. The CDR3 is 15 amino acids. The J segment lost 3 bases and the V segment lost 5 bases, leaving 8 bases of the junction unmatched. The CDR3 DNA follows: TGTGCCAGCAGCGACCGGGGCAGGGGGACAGATACGCAGTATTTT. The encoded protein is CASSDRGRGTDTQYF.

V is TRBV18 and J is TRBJ2-7; 10 bases match TRBD1. Germline CDR1 reads KGHSH; CDR2 reads LQKENI. CDR3 length equals 13 residues. V shed 3 bases and J 6 bases; nucleotides not matched to a gene: 2. CDR3: CASSPGQGLEQYF. DNA of the CDR3: TGTGCCAGCTCACCGGGACAGGGGCTCGAGCAGTACTTC.

The rearrangement uses TRBV7-9 and TRBJ2-2, with a possible D match to TRBD1 (7 bases). The germline CDR1 and CDR2 sequences are SEHNR and FQNEAQ (reference sequence). Trimming took 5 bases from V and 5 from J, leaving 9 bases between them. The CDR3 runs 13 residues. The CDR3 DNA is TGTGCCAGCAGCCCAGGGGGGACCGGGGAGCTGTTTTTT. Translation gives CASSPGGTGELFF.

This chain links TRBV18 with TRBJ2-5, with 10 bases that match TRBD1. Germline trimming cut 2 bases from V and 5 bases from J; bases unmatched to any gene: 29. The length of the CDR3 is 23 residues. CDR1 KGHSH and CDR2 LQKENI come from the germline V gene. CDR3 nucleotide sequence: TGTGCCAGCTCACCATCAGAGAGCCCTGAGTGGCCGACAGGGGGCAAAAAAGGGGAGACCCAGTACTTC. Residues: CASSPSESPEWPTGGKKGETQYF.